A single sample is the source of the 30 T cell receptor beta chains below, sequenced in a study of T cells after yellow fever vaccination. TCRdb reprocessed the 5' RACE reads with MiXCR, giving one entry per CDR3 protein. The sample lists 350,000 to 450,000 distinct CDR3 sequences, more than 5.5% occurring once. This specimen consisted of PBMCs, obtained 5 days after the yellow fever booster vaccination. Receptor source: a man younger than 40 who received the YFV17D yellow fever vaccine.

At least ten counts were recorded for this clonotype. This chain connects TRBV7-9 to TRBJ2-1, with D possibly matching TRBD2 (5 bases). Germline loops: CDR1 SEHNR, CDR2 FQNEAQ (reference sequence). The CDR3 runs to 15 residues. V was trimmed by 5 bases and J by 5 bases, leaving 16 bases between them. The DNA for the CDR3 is TGTGCCAGCAGCGATCTAAGAGGGAGCCACAATGAGCAGTTCTTC. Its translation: CASSDLRGSHNEQFF.

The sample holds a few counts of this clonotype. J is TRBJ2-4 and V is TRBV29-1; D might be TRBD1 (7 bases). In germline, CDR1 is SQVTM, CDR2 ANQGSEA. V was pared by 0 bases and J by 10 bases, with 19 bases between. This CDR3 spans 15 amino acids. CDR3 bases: TGCAGCGTTGAAGATCGAGGCAGGGGGGCTAGGATTCAGTACTTC. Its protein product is CSVEDRGRGARIQYF.

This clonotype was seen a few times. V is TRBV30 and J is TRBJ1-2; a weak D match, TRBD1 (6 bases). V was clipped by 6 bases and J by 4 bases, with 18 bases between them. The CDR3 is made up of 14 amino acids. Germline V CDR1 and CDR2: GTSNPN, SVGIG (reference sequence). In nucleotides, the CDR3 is TGTGCCTGTACCTCCGGGATGGGGGCCTATGGCTACACCTTC. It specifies CACTSGMGAYGYTF.

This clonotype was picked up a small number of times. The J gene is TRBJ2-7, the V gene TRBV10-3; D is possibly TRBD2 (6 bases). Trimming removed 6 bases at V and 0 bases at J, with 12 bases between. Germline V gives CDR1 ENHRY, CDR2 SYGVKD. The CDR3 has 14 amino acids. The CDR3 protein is CAIRVAESSYEQYF. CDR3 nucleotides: TGTGCCATCAGGGTAGCGGAAAGCTCCTACGAGCAGTACTTC.

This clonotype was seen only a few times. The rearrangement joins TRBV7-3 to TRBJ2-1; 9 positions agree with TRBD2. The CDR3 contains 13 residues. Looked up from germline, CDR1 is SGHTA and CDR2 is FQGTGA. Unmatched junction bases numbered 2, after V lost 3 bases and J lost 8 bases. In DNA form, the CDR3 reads TGTGCCAGCAGCTTGACTAGCGGCGATGAGCAGTTCTTC. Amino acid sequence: CASSLTSGDEQFF. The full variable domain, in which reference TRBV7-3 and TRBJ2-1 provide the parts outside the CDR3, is GAGVSQTPSNKVTEKGKYVELRCDPISGHTALYWYRQSLGQGPEFLIYFQGTGAADDSGLPNDRFFAVRPEGSVSTLKIQRTERGDSAVYLCASSLTSGDEQFFGPGTRLTVL.

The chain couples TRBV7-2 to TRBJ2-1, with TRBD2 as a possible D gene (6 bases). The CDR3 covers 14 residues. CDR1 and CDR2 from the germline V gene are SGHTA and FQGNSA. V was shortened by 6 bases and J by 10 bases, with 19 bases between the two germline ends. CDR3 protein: CASSYTTRSKEQFF. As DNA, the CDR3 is TGTGCCAGCAGTTATACGACTAGGTCCAAGGAGCAGTTCTTC. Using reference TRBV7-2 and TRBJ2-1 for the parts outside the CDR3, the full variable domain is GAGVSQSPSNKVTEKGKDVELRCDPISGHTALYWYRQSLGQGLEFLIYFQGNSAPDKSGLPSDRFSAERTGGSVSTLTIQRTQQEDSAVYLCASSYTTRSKEQFFGPGTRLTVL.

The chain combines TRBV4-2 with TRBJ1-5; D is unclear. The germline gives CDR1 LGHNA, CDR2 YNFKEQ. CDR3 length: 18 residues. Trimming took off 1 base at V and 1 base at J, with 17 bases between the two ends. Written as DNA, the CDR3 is TGTGCCAGCAGCCAAGGGCTTGCTTCTTCAGGAAGCAATCAGCCCCAGCATTTT. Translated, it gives CASSQGLASSGSNQPQHF.

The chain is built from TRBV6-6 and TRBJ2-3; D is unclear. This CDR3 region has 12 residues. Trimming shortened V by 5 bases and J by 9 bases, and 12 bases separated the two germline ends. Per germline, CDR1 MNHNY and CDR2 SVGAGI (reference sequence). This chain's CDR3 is CASSQIPETQYF. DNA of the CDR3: TGTGCCAGCAGTCAGATACCGGAGACGCAGTATTTT.

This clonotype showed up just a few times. The CDR3 DNA follows: TGTGCCAGCAGCTTCTTTACAGTCGCGTCCTACGAGCAGTACTTC. It encodes CASSFFTVASYEQYF. V gene TRBV7-2 combines with J gene TRBJ2-7, with no clear D. The CDR3 has 15 residues. The V gene's germline CDR1 is SGHTA and CDR2 FQGNSA. The V end lost 3 bases, the J end lost 1 base, and 13 bases lay between the germline ends. Drawing the rest from reference TRBV7-2 and TRBJ2-7, the complete variable domain is GAGVSQSPSNKVTEKGKDVELRCDPISGHTALYWYRQSLGQGLEFLIYFQGNSAPDKSGLPSDRFSAERTGGSVSTLTIQRTQQEDSAVYLCASSFFTVASYEQYFGPGTRLTVT.

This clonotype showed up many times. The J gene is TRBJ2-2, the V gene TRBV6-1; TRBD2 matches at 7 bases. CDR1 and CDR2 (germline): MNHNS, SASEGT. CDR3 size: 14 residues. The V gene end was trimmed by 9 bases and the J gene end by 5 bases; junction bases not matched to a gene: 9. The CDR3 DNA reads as TGTGCCAGTGTCGCGGGAGTAGGAACCGGGGAGCTGTTTTTT. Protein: CASVAGVGTGELFF.

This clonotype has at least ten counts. The CDR3 loop reads CATSRTPLGQETQYF. DNA for the CDR3: TGTGCCACCAGCAGAACTCCATTGGGCCAAGAGACCCAGTACTTC. This sequence joins TRBV15 and TRBJ2-5; D call uncertain. The germline V gene has CDR1 LNHNV and CDR2 YYDKDF (reference sequence). V was shortened by 2 bases and J by 1 base, with 11 bases between the two germline ends. The CDR3 consists of 15 residues.

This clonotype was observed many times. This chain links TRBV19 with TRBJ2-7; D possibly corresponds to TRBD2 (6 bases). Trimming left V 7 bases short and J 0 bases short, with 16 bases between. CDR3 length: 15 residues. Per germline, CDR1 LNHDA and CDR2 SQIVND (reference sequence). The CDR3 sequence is CASKGSGKSSYEQYF. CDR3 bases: TGTGCCAGTAAAGGTAGCGGCAAAAGCTCCTACGAGCAGTACTTC.

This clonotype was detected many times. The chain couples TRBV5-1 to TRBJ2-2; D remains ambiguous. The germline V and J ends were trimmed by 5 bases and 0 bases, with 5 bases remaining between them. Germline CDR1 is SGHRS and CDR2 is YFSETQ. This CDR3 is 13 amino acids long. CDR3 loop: CASRGSNTGELFF. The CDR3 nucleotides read TGCGCCAGCAGAGGCTCGAACACCGGGGAGCTGTTTTTT. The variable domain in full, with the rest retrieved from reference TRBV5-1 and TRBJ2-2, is KAGVTQTPRYLIKTRGQQVTLSCSPISGHRSVSWYQQTPGQGLQFLFEYFSETQRNKGNFPGRFSGRQFSNSRSEMNVSTLELGDSALYLCASRGSNTGELFFGEGSRLTVL.

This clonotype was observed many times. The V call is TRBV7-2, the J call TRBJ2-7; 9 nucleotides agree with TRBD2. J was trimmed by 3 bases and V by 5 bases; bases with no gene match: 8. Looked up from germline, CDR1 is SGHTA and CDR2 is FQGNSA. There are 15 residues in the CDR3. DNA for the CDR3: TGTGCCAGCAGCCCGGCCGGGACTAGCAGCTACGAGCAGTACTTC. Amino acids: CASSPAGTSSYEQYF.

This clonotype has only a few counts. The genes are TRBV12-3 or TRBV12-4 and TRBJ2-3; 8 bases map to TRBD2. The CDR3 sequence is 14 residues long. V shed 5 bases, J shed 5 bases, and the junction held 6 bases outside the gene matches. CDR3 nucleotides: TGTGCCAGCAGTGGGAGCGGGAGAATAGATACGCAGTATTTT. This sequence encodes CASSGSGRIDTQYF.

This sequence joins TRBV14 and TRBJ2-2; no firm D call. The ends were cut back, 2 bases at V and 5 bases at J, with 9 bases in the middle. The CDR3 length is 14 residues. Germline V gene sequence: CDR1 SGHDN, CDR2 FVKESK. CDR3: CASSQFAGTGELFF. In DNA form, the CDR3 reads TGTGCCAGCAGCCAATTCGCAGGAACCGGGGAGCTGTTTTTT.

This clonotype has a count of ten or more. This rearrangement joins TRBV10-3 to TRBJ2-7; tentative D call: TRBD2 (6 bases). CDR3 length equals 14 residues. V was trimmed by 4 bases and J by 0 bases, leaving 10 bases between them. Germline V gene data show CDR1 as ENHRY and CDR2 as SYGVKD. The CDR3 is CAISAGTLSYEQYF. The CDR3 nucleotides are TGTGCCATCAGTGCCGGGACTCTCTCCTACGAGCAGTACTTC.

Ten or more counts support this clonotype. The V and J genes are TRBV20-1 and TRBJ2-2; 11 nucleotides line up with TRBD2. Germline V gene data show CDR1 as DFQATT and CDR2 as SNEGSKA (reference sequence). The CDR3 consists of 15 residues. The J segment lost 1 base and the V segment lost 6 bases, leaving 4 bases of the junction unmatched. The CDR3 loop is CSARLAGRNTGELFF. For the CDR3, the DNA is TGCAGTGCACGACTAGCGGGGAGGAACACCGGGGAGCTGTTTTTT.

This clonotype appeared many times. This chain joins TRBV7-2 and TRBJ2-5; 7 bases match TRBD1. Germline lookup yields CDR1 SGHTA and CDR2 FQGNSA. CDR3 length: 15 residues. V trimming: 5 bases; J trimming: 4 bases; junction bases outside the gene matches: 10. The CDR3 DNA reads TGTGCCAGCAGCCCGAAGCTGGCAGGGGGAGAGACCCAGTACTTC. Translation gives CASSPKLAGGETQYF.

CDR3 amino acids: CASSQSTAGGPYNEQFF. CDR3 DNA sequence: TGCGCCAGCAGTCAATCGACGGCGGGAGGGCCCTACAATGAGCAGTTCTTC. J is TRBJ2-1 and V is TRBV23-1; 9 bases are shared with TRBD2. TRBV23-1 is treated as an ORF (open reading frame) with a function not yet certain. The CDR3 has 17 residues. Trimming took 0 bases from V and 2 from J; bases not matched to a gene: 5.

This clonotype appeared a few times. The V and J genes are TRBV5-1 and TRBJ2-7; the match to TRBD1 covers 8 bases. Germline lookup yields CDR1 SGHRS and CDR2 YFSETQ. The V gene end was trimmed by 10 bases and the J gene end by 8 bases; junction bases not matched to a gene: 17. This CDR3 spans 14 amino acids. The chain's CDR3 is CASCPGQGYTKQYF. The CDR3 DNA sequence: TGCGCCTCTTGTCCAGGACAGGGTTATACGAAGCAGTACTTC.

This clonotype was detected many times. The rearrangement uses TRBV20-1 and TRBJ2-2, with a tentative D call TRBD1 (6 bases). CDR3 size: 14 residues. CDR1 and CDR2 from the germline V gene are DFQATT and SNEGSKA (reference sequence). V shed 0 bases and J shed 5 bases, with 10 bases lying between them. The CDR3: CSAREYGTTGELFF. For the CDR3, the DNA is TGCAGTGCTAGAGAATACGGGACAACCGGGGAGCTGTTTTTT.

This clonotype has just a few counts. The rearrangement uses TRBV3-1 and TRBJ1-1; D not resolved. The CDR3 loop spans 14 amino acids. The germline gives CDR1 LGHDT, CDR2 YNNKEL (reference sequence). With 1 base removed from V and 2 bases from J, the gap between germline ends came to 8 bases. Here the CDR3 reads CASSQASSNTEAFF. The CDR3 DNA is TGTGCCAGCAGCCAAGCTAGCAGTAACACTGAAGCTTTCTTT.

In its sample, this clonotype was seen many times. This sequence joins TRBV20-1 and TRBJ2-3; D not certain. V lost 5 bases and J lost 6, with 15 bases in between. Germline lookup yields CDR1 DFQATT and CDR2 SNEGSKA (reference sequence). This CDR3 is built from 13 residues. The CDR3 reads CSARTSVDDTQYF. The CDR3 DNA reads TGCAGTGCTCGAACTTCGGTAGACGATACGCAGTATTTT.

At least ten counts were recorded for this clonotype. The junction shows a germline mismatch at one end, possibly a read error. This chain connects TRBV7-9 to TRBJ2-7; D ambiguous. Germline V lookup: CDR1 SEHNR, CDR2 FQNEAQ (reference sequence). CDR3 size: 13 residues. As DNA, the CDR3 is TGTGCCAGCAGCTTAGCGTCTCCGGTCGAGGAGTACTTC. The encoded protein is CASSLASPVEEYF.

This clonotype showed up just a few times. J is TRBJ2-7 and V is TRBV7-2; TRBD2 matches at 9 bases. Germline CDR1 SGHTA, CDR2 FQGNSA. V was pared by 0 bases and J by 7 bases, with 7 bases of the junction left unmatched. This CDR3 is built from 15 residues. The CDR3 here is CASSLASGSRLEQYF. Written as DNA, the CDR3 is TGTGCCAGCAGCTTAGCTAGCGGGAGCCGGCTGGAGCAGTACTTC.

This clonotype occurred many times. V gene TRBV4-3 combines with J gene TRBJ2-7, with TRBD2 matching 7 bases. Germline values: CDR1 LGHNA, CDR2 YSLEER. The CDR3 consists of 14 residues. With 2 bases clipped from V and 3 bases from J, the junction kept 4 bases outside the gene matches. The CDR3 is CASSQNVAGYEQYF. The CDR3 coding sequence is TGCGCCAGCAGCCAAAACGTAGCGGGCTACGAGCAGTACTTC.

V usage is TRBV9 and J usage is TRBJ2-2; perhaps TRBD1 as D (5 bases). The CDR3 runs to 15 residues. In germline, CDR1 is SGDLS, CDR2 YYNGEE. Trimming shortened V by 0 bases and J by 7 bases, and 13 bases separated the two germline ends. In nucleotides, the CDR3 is TGTGCCAGCAGCGTAGAGGGGCCCGAATTCGGGGAGCTGTTTTTT. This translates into CASSVEGPEFGELFF.

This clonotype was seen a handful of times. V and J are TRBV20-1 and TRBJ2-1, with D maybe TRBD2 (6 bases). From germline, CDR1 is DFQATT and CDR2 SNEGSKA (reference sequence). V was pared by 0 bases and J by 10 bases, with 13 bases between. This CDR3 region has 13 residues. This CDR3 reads CSARDRRATEQFF. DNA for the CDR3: TGCAGTGCTAGAGACCGGAGGGCGACCGAGCAGTTCTTC.

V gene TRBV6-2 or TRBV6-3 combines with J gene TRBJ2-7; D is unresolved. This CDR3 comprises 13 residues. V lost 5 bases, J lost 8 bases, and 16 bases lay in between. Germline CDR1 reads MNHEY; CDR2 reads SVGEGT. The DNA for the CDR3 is TGTGCCAGCAGTGCGGACGGACCTCGGAAGCAGTACTTC. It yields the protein CASSADGPRKQYF.